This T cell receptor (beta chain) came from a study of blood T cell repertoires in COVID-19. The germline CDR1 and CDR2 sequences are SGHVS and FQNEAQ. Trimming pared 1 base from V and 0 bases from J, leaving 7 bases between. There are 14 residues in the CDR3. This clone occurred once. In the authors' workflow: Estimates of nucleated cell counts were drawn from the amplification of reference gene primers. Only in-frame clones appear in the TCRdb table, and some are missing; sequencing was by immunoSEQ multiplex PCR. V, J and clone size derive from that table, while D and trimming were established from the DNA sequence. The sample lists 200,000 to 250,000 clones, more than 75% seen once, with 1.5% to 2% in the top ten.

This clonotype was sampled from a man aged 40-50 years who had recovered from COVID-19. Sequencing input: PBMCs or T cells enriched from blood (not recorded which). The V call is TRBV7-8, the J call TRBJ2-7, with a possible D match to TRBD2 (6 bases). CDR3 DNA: TGTGCCAGCAGCTTAGGGACTATCTCCTACGAGCAGTACTTC. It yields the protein CASSLGTISYEQYF.